The rows below give T cell receptor beta chains drawn from one sample of a study of PD-L1 blockade in urothelial cancer. Produced via immunoSEQ multiplex PCR; TCRdb's table is partial and in-frame only. The sample lists about 50,000 clones; 70% to 90% were seen once. Specimen: PBMCs, collected around atezolizumab (anti-PD-L1) treatment. These receptors were taken from a man between 60 and 75 years old with urothelial cancer. The conserved cysteine and the conserved F or W are not part of the CDR3 here.

ASSLQGLAGVGADTQY,TRBJ2-3,TRBV7-3
ASSVRTGINYGYT,TRBJ1-2,TRBV2
ASIPPGHIYEQY,TRBJ2-7,TRBV7-8
ASSLGGQITGELF,TRBJ2-2,TRBV5-1
ASTFGGLAGTDTQY,TRBJ2-3,TRBV7-6
ASSDGGAEGDQPQH,TRBJ1-5,TRBV10-1
ASSDRAGDHNEQF,TRBJ2-1,TRBV9
ASSEKSRAALH,TRBJ1-6,TRBV28
ASSLMRVYGYT,TRBJ1-2,TRBV5-4
ASSLMDRGQETQY,TRBJ2-5,TRBV7-7
ASSLRDRGSSPLH,TRBJ1-6,TRBV7-8
ASSSPLGREKETQY,TRBJ2-5,TRBV5-6
ASKGEGGSNYGYT,TRBJ1-2,TRBV2
ASRYSRQGRSPLH,TRBJ1-6,TRBV11-2
ASSLARDYGYT,TRBJ1-2,TRBV7-2
ASSLDRDTQY,TRBJ2-3,TRBV11-3
ASRRLAGAGEQY,TRBJ2-7,TRBV7-2